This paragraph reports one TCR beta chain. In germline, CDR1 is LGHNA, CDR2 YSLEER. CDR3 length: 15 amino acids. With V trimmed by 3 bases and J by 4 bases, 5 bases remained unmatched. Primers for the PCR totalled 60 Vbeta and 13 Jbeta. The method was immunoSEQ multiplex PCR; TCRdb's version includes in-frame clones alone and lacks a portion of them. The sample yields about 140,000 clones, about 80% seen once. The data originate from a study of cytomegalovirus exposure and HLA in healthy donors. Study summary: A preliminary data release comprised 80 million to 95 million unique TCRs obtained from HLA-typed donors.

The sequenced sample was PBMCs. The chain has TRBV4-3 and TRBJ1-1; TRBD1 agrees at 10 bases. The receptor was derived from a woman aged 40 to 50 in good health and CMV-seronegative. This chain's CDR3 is CASSHAGTGATEAFF. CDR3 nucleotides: TGCGCCAGCAGCCATGCCGGGACAGGGGCCACTGAAGCTTTCTTT.